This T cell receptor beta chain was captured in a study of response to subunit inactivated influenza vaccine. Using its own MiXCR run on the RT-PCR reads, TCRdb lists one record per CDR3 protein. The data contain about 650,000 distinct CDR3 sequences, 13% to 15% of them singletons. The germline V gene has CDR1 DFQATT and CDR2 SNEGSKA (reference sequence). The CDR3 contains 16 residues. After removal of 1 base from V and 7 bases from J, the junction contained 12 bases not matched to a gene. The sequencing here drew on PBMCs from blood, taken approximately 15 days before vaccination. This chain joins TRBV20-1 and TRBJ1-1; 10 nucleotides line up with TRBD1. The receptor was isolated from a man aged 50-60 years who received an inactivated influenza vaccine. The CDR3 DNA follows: TGCAGTGCTAGAGGGGGGGACAGGGGATTTGGCGTTGAAGCTTTCTTT. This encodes CSARGGDRGFGVEAFF.